What follows is one TCR beta chain and its context. The target antigen is unknown. The entry originates in a study of lymphopenia after photon versus proton radiotherapy. General observations from the study: Oligoclonal CD8+ Temra expansion after nadir drove photon patients' diversity drop. Proton therapy kept repertoires fairly stable, unlike photons, which gained effector/memory cells.

CDR1 is SGHTA, CDR2 FQGNSA, per germline. The CDR3 contains 15 residues. The ends were cut back, 4 bases at V and 1 base at J, with 13 bases in the middle. The repertoire was sequenced with immunoSEQ multiplex PCR; TCRdb's copy has only in-frame clones and lacks some. The repertoire has about 160,000 clones, around nine tenths of them found once; the top ten carry approximately 4.6%. This material consisted of peripheral blood, taken from a patient treated with photon-based radiotherapy. The rearrangement joins TRBV7-2 to TRBJ1-2; D gene unclear. This sequence originates from a man over 45 with gastric cancer. For the CDR3, the DNA is TGTGCCAGCAGCTCCTTAGGGATTTATAACTATGGCTACACCTTC. This encodes CASSSLGIYNYGYTF.